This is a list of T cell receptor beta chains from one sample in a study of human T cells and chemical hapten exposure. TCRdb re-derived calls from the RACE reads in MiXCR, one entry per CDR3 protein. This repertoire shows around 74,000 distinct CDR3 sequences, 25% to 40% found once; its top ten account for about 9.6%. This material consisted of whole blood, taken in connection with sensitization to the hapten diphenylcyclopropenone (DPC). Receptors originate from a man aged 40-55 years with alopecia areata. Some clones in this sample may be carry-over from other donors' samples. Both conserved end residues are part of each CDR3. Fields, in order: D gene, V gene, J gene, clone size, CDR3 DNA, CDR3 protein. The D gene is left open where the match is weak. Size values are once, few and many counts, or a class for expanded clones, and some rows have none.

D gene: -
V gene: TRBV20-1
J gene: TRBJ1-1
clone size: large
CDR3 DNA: TGCAGTGCTCCAGGAGGTCCACAGGGACTGAACACTGAAGCTTTCTTT
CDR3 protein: CSAPGGPQGLNTEAFF

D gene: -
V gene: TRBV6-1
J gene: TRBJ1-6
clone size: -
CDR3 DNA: TGTGCCAGCAGTACCTCCCGGGGAGATAATTCACCCCTCCACTTT
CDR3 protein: CASSTSRGDNSPLHF

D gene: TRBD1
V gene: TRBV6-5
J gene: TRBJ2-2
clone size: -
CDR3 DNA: TGTGCCAGCAAGGGACAGGGCCGCACCGGGGAGCTGTTTTTT
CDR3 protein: CASKGQGRTGELFF

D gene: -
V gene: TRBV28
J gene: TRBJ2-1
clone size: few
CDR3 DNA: TGTGCCAGCAGTTCGCAAGTAGTTCGCTACAATGAGCAGTTCTTC
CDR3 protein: CASSSQVVRYNEQFF

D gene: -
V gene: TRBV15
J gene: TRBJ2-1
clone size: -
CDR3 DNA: TGTGCCACCAGCAGAGTTCGGGGGGCCGGCAATGAGCAGTTCTTC
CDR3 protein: CATSRVRGAGNEQFF

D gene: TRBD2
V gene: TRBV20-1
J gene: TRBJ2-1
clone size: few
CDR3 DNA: TGCAGTGCTAGAGAGGGTAGCGGGAGCGGTGAGCAGTTCTTC
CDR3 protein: CSAREGSGSGEQFF

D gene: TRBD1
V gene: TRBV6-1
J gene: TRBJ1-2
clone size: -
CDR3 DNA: TGTGCCAGCAGTGAAGCGCTTGGACAGGTTAACTATGGCTACACCTTC
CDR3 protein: CASSEALGQVNYGYTF

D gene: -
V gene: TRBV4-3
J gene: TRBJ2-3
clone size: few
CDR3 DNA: TGTGCCAGCAGCCAAGTTACGGGAGCGACAGATACGCAGTATTTT
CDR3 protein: CASSQVTGATDTQYF

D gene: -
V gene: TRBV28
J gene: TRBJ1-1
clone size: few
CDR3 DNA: TGTGCCAGCAGCCCGATCCGTATCGGCACTGAAGCTTTCTTT
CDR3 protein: CASSPIRIGTEAFF

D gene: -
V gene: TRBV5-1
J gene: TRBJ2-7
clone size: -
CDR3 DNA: TGCGCCAGCAGCCAATGGACAGCCCCGGGGGAGCAGTACTTC
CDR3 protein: CASSQWTAPGEQYF

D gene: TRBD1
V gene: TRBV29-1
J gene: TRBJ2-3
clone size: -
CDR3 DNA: TGCAGCGTTGGTACCGGGACAGGGGGAAGTACAGATACGCAGTATTTT
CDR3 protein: CSVGTGTGGSTDTQYF

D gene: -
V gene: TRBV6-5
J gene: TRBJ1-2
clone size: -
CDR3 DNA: TGTGCCAGCAGCCGCGGACGGAACTATGGCTACACCTTC
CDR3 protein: CASSRGRNYGYTF

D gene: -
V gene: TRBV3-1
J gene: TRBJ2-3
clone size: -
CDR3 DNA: TGTGCCAGCAGGAGGGAGATCACAGATACGCAGTATTTT
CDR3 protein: CASRREITDTQYF

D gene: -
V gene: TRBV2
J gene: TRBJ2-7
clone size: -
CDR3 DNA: -
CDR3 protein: CASSTSGSYEQYF

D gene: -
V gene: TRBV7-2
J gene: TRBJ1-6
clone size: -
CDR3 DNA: TGTGCCAGCAGCCGAGATGCCTCCTATAATTCACCCCTCCACTTT
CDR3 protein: CASSRDASYNSPLHF

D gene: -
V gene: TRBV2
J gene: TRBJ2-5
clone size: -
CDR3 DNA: TGTGCCAGCACAGACCGGACGGCCCAAGAGACCCAGTACTTC
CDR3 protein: CASTDRTAQETQYF